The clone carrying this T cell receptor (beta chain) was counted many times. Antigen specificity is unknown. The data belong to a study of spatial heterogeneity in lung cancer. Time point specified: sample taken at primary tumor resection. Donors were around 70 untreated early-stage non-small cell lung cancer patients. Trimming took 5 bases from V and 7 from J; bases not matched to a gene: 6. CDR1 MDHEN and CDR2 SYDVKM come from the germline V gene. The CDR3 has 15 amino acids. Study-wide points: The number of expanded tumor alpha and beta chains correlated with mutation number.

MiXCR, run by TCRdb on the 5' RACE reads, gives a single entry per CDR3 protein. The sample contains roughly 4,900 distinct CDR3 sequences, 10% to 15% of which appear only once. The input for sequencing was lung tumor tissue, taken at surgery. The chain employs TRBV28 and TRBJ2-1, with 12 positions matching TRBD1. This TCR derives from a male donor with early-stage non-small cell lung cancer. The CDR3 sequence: CASSKPGQGANEQFF. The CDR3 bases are TGTGCCAGCAGTAAACCGGGACAGGGGGCGAATGAGCAGTTCTTC.